Each of the 26 T cell receptor beta chains below was sequenced from the same sample in a study of CD8+ T cells in alopecia areata. The authors extracted RNA and reverse transcribed it into cDNA as the sequencing template. The repertoire was sequenced with immunoSEQ multiplex PCR; TCRdb's copy has only in-frame clones and lacks some. The sample carries 150,000 to 200,000 clones, 67% recorded once. The material sequenced was CD8+ T cells sorted from blood, taken at week 0. The receptors shown here come from a human donor with alopecia areata.

The chain combines TRBV27 with TRBJ1-6; TRBD1 is a possible D gene (5 bases). With 5 bases removed from V and 7 bases from J, the gap between germline ends came to 12 bases. Germline V gives CDR1 MNHEY, CDR2 SMNVEV (reference sequence). This CDR3 has 14 residues. The CDR3 coding sequence is TGTGCCAGCAGTACAGAGGGGTGGAATTCACCCCTCCACTTT. Residues: CASSTEGWNSPLHF.

Only one count was recorded for this clone. The chain recombines TRBV6-5 with TRBJ2-5, with D perhaps assigned TRBD1 or TRBD2 (7 bases each). This CDR3 is built from 15 residues. Germline assignment: CDR1 MNHEY and CDR2 SVGAGI. Trimming removed 7 bases at V and 1 base at J, with 16 bases between. The CDR3 sequence: CASTPGGGTQETQYF. The CDR3 nucleotides are TGTGCCAGCACTCCAGGGGGGGGGACCCAAGAGACCCAGTACTTC.

V and J are TRBV6-5 and TRBJ1-1; D is unclear. The CDR3 loop spans 12 amino acids. Germline CDR1 and CDR2: MNHEY and SVGAGI. Trimming pared 1 base from V and 5 bases from J, leaving 5 bases between. CDR3 in amino acids: CASSYLGTEAFF. In nucleotides, the CDR3 is TGTGCCAGCAGTTACTTGGGAACTGAAGCTTTCTTT.

This rearrangement joins TRBV27 to TRBJ2-1, with TRBD1 as a possible D gene (6 bases). V shed 3 bases and J shed 4 bases, with 16 bases lying between them. The CDR3 contains 16 residues. In germline, CDR1 is MNHEY, CDR2 SMNVEV (reference sequence). The CDR3 bases are TGTGCCAGCAGTTTTCCCGACAGGATACCTTACAATGAGCAGTTCTTC. This codes for CASSFPDRIPYNEQFF.

The chain uses TRBV6-4 and TRBJ2-1; TRBD2 matches at 8 bases. Unmatched junction bases numbered 9, after V lost 4 bases and J lost 1 base. The germline V gene has CDR1 MRHNA and CDR2 SNTAGT. The CDR3 is made up of 17 amino acids. The CDR3 DNA is TGTGCCAGCAGTGTCAGTAGCGGGGTCACGTCCTACAATGAGCAGTTCTTC. Amino acid sequence: CASSVSSGVTSYNEQFF.

This clone has only a few counts. The CDR3 region has the DNA TGTGCCAGCAGTAGCGGGGGGTACTACGAGCAGTACTTC. It is translated as CASSSGGYYEQYF. This chain links TRBV27 with TRBJ2-7, with TRBD2 identical over 9 bases. The ends lost 5 bases at V and 3 bases at J; junction bases unmatched: 2. This CDR3 contains 13 residues. Germline CDR1 MNHEY, CDR2 SMNVEV (reference sequence).

The table lists this clone with a few counts. The gene calls are TRBV6-5 and TRBJ2-7; TRBD2 aligns across 9 bases. The ends lost 7 bases at V and 4 bases at J; junction bases unmatched: 2. CDR1 is MNHEY, CDR2 SVGAGI, per germline. The CDR3 sequence is 12 residues long. The CDR3: CASKRGAYEQYF. The CDR3 DNA sequence: TGTGCCAGCAAGCGGGGGGCGTACGAGCAGTACTTC.

This rearrangement joins TRBV30 to TRBJ2-7; tentative D call: TRBD2 (5 bases). V shed 0 bases and J shed 4 bases, with 13 bases lying between them. Looked up from germline, CDR1 is GTSNPN and CDR2 is SVGIG (reference sequence). The CDR3 is 14 amino acids. The CDR3 sequence is CAWSVVGVAYEQYF. DNA for the CDR3: TGTGCCTGGAGTGTTGTGGGAGTAGCGTACGAGCAGTACTTC.

The V gene is TRBV6-5, the J gene TRBJ2-1, with TRBD2 matching 9 bases. This CDR3 comprises 15 residues. CDR1 is MNHEY and CDR2 is SVGAGI in the germline V gene. The J segment lost 7 bases and the V segment lost 6 bases, leaving 10 bases of the junction unmatched. The CDR3 DNA is TGTGCCAGCAGGATACTAGCGGGCGGGGTAAATGAGCAGTTCTTC. Translation: CASRILAGGVNEQFF.

The V and J genes are TRBV6-5 and TRBJ2-1, with unresolved D. This CDR3 is built from 11 residues. Trimming cost V 1 base and J 9 bases, with 4 bases left between them. Germline CDR1 is MNHEY and CDR2 is SVGAGI. DNA of the CDR3: TGTGCCAGCAGTTACTTGGGTGAGCAGTTCTTC. Translated, it gives CASSYLGEQFF.

This clone was detected a few times. The CDR3 bases are TGCAGCGCCTGTGTAGCGGGGGGCCAAGAGACCCAGTACTTC. Encoded protein: CSACVAGGQETQYF. This chain links TRBV29-1 with TRBJ2-5, with 10 bases matching TRBD2. The V and J ends lost 7 bases and 1 base, in that order; junction bases with no gene match: 6. Per germline, CDR1 SQVTM and CDR2 ANQGSEA. CDR3 length: 14 residues.

This chain joins TRBV29-1 and TRBJ2-2; unclear D gene. V lost 4 bases and J lost 4, with 13 bases in between. Germline V gene data show CDR1 as SQVTM and CDR2 as ANQGSEA. The CDR3 spans 14 residues. The CDR3 coding sequence is TGCAGCGTTGGGTACGGGTCTGGCACCGGGGAGCTGTTTTTT. It codes for CSVGYGSGTGELFF.

The chain employs TRBV2 and TRBJ1-5; 7 bases fit TRBD1. V shed 1 base and J 6 bases; nucleotides not matched to a gene: 6. The germline V gene has CDR1 SNHLY and CDR2 FYNNEI. There are 15 residues in the CDR3. The CDR3 coding sequence is TGTGCCAGCAGTGAAGGCAGGGGGGAAGTTCAGCCCCAGCATTTT. Amino acids: CASSEGRGEVQPQHF.

Only a few counts were recorded for this clone. The V call is TRBV27, the J call TRBJ1-2, with a tentative D call TRBD1 (6 bases). V lost 5 bases, J lost 3 bases, and 13 bases lay in between. CDR3 length: 14 amino acids. Germline lookup yields CDR1 MNHEY and CDR2 SMNVEV (reference sequence). The CDR3 bases are TGTGCCAGCAGTCCCCTCCAGGGGCACTATGGCTACACCTTC. Its protein product is CASSPLQGHYGYTF.

The chain couples TRBV6-5 to TRBJ2-3, with D possibly TRBD1 on 5 matching bases. The CDR3 contains 12 residues. Deletions cut 8 bases from V and 7 bases from J, with 13 bases between. CDR1 is MNHEY and CDR2 is SVGAGI in the germline V gene. In DNA form, the CDR3 reads TGTGCCAGCCGCTCCCTGGGGCATACGCAGTATTTT. Amino acids: CASRSLGHTQYF.

The CDR3 sequence: CASSEPAETYQETQYF. CDR3 sequence (DNA): TGTGCCAGCAGCGAACCAGCGGAGACGTACCAAGAGACCCAGTACTTC. The chain uses TRBV7-8 and TRBJ2-5, with a tentative D call TRBD2 (5 bases). Trimming shortened V by 5 bases and J by 0 bases, and 16 bases separated the two germline ends. The V gene's germline CDR1 is SGHVS and CDR2 FQNEAQ. This CDR3 region has 16 residues.

This clone is medium-sized (0.01 to 0.1%). DNA of the CDR3: TGTGCCAGCAGCAGTAACAGGGGACGGAACACTGAAGCTTTCTTT. Protein sequence: CASSSNRGRNTEAFF. The genes are TRBV21-1 and TRBJ1-1; TRBD1 reflects the table's D call only, with no check against the DNA. TRBV21-1 counts as a pseudogene. The CDR3 length is 15 residues.

The chain has TRBV13 and TRBJ2-5; a possible D gene is TRBD2 (6 bases). Germline V gene data show CDR1 as PRHDT and CDR2 as FYEKMQ (reference sequence). There are 16 residues in the CDR3. V lost 5 bases to trimming and J lost 4 bases, with 20 bases between them. CDR3 in amino acids: CASSLRGSGAPETQYF. The CDR3 bases are TGTGCCAGCAGCCTCCGGGGGTCTGGGGCCCCAGAGACCCAGTACTTC.

The chain is built from TRBV19 and TRBJ2-1; D is undetermined. The CDR3 spans 12 residues. From germline, CDR1 is LNHDA and CDR2 SQIVND (reference sequence). Trimming shortened V by 10 bases and J by 6 bases, and 13 bases separated the two germline ends. The CDR3 DNA reads as TGTGCCACCTACGGTTTCGGCAATGAGCAGTTCTTC. Translated: CATYGFGNEQFF.

The chain uses TRBV30 and TRBJ2-1; perhaps TRBD1 as D (5 bases). The CDR3 runs 12 residues. Germline CDR1 is GTSNPN and CDR2 is SVGIG (reference sequence). Trimming took 4 bases from V and 8 from J, leaving 12 bases between them. The CDR3 DNA reads as TGTGCCTGGAATTCGATCAGGGATGAGCAGTTCTTC. Translated: CAWNSIRDEQFF.

The V call is TRBV19, the J call TRBJ2-1, with D maybe TRBD1 (5 bases). The V gene's germline CDR1 is LNHDA and CDR2 SQIVND (reference sequence). The ends were cut back, 5 bases at V and 6 bases at J, with 11 bases in the middle. The CDR3 covers 13 residues. This CDR3 reads CASSWGLSNEQFF. The CDR3 DNA is TGTGCCAGTAGTTGGGGCCTAAGCAATGAGCAGTTCTTC.

This clone was counted once. The chain joins TRBV13 to TRBJ2-3; D is ambiguous. The CDR3 sequence is 16 residues long. V was clipped by 2 bases and J by 3 bases, with 15 bases between them. Looked up from germline, CDR1 is PRHDT and CDR2 is FYEKMQ (reference sequence). CDR3 in DNA: TGTGCCAGCAGCTTACGTGGTAGTAGTCCGACAGATACGCAGTATTTT. This encodes CASSLRGSSPTDTQYF.

This sequence joins TRBV28 and TRBJ2-5, with D possibly TRBD1 on 6 matching bases. The CDR3 loop spans 15 amino acids. Germline CDR1 is MDHEN and CDR2 is SYDVKM. Between the trimmed V and J ends, which lost 6 bases and 5 bases, there was a span of 19 bases. CDR3 nucleotides: TGTGCCAGCAGGTCACCGGGGACATGGAGGGAGACCCAGTACTTC. Its protein is CASRSPGTWRETQYF.

This chain uses TRBV29-1 with TRBJ2-2, with D hard to call. Germline-derived CDR1 and CDR2 are SQVTM and ANQGSEA. The V end was cut by 4 bases, the J end by 1 base, with 7 bases between. This CDR3 is 13 amino acids long. CDR3 in amino acids: CSVVQLNTGELFF. The CDR3 bases are TGCAGCGTTGTACAGCTGAACACCGGGGAGCTGTTTTTT.

Regarding this clone: Other DNA sequences in the same sample also yield this CDR3. The genes are TRBV5-1 and TRBJ1-1; D is unresolved. The germline V and J ends were trimmed by 0 bases and 3 bases, with 3 bases remaining between them. CDR3 length: 12 residues. Germline loops: CDR1 SGHRS, CDR2 YFSETQ. The DNA of the CDR3 is TGCGCCAGCAGCTTGGGGGACACTGAAGCTTTCTTT. Amino acid sequence: CASSLGDTEAFF.

CDR3 DNA sequence: TGTGCCAGCAGCTTAGGACTGGGCCCTGAAGCTTTCTTT. Its protein product is CASSLGLGPEAFF. The rearrangement joins TRBV13 to TRBJ1-1; D is unresolved. CDR1 is PRHDT, CDR2 FYEKMQ, per germline (reference sequence). Trimming shortened V by 0 bases and J by 6 bases, and 8 bases separated the two germline ends. The CDR3 length is 13 residues.